This T cell receptor beta chain was sequenced during a study of blood T cell repertoires in COVID-19. Study information: From the United States, Italy and Spain came samples of acute and convalescent COVID-19. PBMCs, B-cell-depleted T cells, or T cells were the source of the cDNA or gDNA that made up the material.

This CDR3 is 15 amino acids long. V trimming: 0 bases; J trimming: 4 bases; junction bases outside the gene matches: 5. Germline V gene sequence: CDR1 SGHDT, CDR2 YYEEEE. Profiled with immunoSEQ multiplex PCR; TCRdb holds only in-frame clones, not every one. The table includes tens of thousands of clones, around 83% detected once. This clonotype was obtained from a man under 40 with COVID-19, enrolled during active disease. V gene TRBV5-6 combines with J gene TRBJ2-3; TRBD1 agrees at 7 bases. Material: peripheral blood. The CDR3 loop reads CASSLGQGWPDTQYF. DNA for the CDR3: TGTGCCAGCAGCTTGGGACAGGGATGGCCAGATACGCAGTATTTT.